The 10 T cell receptor beta chains below were found in one sample sequenced in a study of CD8+ T cells in alopecia areata. Extraction of RNA preceded its reverse transcription into cDNA, which served as the sequencing template. The method was immunoSEQ multiplex PCR; TCRdb's version includes in-frame clones alone and lacks a portion of them. This sample has over 200,000 clones, with more than 45% found just once. This sample comprised CD4+ T cells sorted from blood, obtained at week 0. The receptors stem from a human donor with alopecia areata.

This clone was seen a handful of times. J is TRBJ1-6 and V is TRBV7-9; 7 nucleotides align to TRBD1. The CDR3 totals 13 residues. Looked up from germline, CDR1 is SEHNR and CDR2 is FQNEAQ (reference sequence). The junction had 5 bases not matched to a gene; V was cut back by 8 bases and J by 7 bases. In DNA form, the CDR3 reads TGTGCCAGCCAAGGACAGGAGAATTCACCCCTCCACTTT. It codes for CASQGQENSPLHF.

The CDR3 DNA reads as TGCGCCAGCAGCCAGATCCACCACGGGGCAAGGGAAAAACTGTTTTTT. Its translation: CASSQIHHGAREKLFF. This chain joins TRBV4-1 and TRBJ1-4; a possible D gene is TRBD1 (5 bases). This CDR3 is built from 16 residues. V was shortened by 3 bases and J by 8 bases, with 19 bases between the two germline ends. Germline V lookup: CDR1 MGHRA, CDR2 YSYEKL.

This clone was observed a few times. The rearrangement joins TRBV29-1 to TRBJ2-1, with D perhaps assigned TRBD1 or TRBD2 (5 bases each). The CDR3 contains 13 residues. The V end lost 6 bases, the J end lost 5 bases, and 14 bases lay between the germline ends. Germline assignment: CDR1 SQVTM and CDR2 ANQGSEA. In DNA form, the CDR3 reads TGCAGCGTCATAAGGGACGCCAACAATGAGCAGTTCTTC. Protein product: CSVIRDANNEQFF.

This rearrangement joins TRBV5-1 to TRBJ1-1; D perhaps matches TRBD1 (5 bases). The ends were cut back, 2 bases at V and 2 bases at J, with 7 bases in the middle. Germline assignment: CDR1 SGHRS and CDR2 YFSETQ. The CDR3 has 13 amino acids. DNA for the CDR3: TGCGCCAGCAGCTTAAGGGGTAACACTGAAGCTTTCTTT. Its protein product is CASSLRGNTEAFF.

The chain has TRBV29-1 and TRBJ2-2; 11 bases align to TRBD1. Germline CDR1 SQVTM, CDR2 ANQGSEA. The CDR3 length is 15 residues. Trimming removed 6 bases from V and 6 bases from J; junction bases left unmatched: 9. For the CDR3, the DNA is TGCAGCGTCCTTTCCCCGGGACAGGGGGCCGGGGAGCTGTTTTTT. As protein: CSVLSPGQGAGELFF.

A single count supports this clone. The genes are TRBV2 and TRBJ1-2; D may be TRBD1 (5 bases). The germline V gene encodes CDR1 SNHLY and CDR2 FYNNEI. This CDR3 contains 12 residues. V gave up 6 bases and J gave up 8 bases, with 13 bases separating them. CDR3 DNA sequence: TGTGCCAGCAGCGACAGCGCGGGGGGCTACACCTTC. It yields the protein CASSDSAGGYTF.

The V and J genes are TRBV5-1 and TRBJ2-7; TRBD1 matches 7 bases. J was trimmed by 3 bases and V by 3 bases; bases with no gene match: 3. Per the germline V gene, CDR1 is SGHRS and CDR2 is YFSETQ. CDR3 length: 13 residues. In DNA, the CDR3 is TGCGCCAGCAGCTGGGACAGTTACTACGAGCAGTACTTC. It yields the protein CASSWDSYYEQYF. The entire variable domain, with the rest obtained from reference TRBV5-1 and TRBJ2-7, is as follows: KAGVTQTPRYLIKTRGQQVTLSCSPISGHRSVSWYQQTPGQGLQFLFEYFSETQRNKGNFPGRFSGRQFSNSRSEMNVSTLELGDSALYLCASSWDSYYEQYFGPGTRLTVT.

The CDR3 loop reads CASLNPGIAGNTIYF. CDR3 nucleotides: TGTGCCAGCCTAAATCCGGGGATTGCTGGAAACACCATATATTTT. The V call is TRBV6-5, the J call TRBJ1-3; D not resolved. The V end lost 8 bases, the J end lost 2 bases, and 16 bases lay between the germline ends. The CDR3 sequence is 15 residues long. Germline CDR1 and CDR2: MNHEY and SVGAGI.

This clone was seen a handful of times. The CDR3 loop is CATSRGGWGANTGELFF. Written as DNA, the CDR3 is TGTGCCACCAGCAGGGGTGGCTGGGGCGCGAACACCGGGGAGCTGTTTTTT. This sequence joins TRBV15 and TRBJ2-2; TRBD1 is a possible D gene (5 bases). Trimming removed 3 bases at V and 0 bases at J, with 14 bases between. The CDR3 has 17 amino acids. Germline V gives CDR1 LNHNV, CDR2 YYDKDF (reference sequence). Looking up the rest from reference TRBV15 and TRBJ2-2 gives the full variable domain: DAMVIQNPRYQVTQFGKPVTLSCSQTLNHNVMYWYQQKSSQAPKLLFHYYDKDFNNEADTPDNFQSRRPNTSFCFLDIRSPGLGDTAMYLCATSRGGWGANTGELFFGEGSRLTVL.

This sequence joins TRBV2 and TRBJ1-1; D is possibly TRBD1 (5 bases). Per germline, CDR1 SNHLY and CDR2 FYNNEI. This CDR3 spans 13 amino acids. V shed 1 base and J shed 6 bases, with 9 bases lying between them. The CDR3 is CASSEVQGAEAFF. CDR3 sequence (DNA): TGTGCCAGCAGTGAAGTTCAGGGCGCTGAAGCTTTCTTT.